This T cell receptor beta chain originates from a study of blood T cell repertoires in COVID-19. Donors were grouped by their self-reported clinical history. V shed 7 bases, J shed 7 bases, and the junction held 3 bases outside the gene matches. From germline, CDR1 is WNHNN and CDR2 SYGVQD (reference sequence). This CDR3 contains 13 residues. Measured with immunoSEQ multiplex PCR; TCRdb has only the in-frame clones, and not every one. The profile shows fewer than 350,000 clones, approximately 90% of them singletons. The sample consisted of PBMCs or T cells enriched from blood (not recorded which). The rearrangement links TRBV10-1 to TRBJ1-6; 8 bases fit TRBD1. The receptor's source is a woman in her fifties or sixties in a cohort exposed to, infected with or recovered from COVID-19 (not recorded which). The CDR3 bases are TGCGCCAGCAACGGACAGGGAAATTCACCCCTCCACTTT. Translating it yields CASNGQGNSPLHF.